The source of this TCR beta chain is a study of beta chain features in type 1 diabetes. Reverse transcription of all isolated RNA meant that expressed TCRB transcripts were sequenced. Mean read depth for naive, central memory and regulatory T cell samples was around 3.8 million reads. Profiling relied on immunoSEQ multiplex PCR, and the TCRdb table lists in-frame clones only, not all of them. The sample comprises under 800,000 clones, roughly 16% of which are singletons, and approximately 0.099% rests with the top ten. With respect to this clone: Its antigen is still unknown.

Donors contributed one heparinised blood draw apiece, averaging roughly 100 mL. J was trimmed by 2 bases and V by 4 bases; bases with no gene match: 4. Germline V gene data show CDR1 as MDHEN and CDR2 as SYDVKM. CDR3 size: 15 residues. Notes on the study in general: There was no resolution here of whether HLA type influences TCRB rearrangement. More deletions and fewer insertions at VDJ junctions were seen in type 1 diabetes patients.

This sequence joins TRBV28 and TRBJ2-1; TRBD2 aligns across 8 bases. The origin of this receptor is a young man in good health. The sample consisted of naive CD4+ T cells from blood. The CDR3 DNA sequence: TGTGCCAGCAGTTCCGCAGCGGGAGCCTACAATGAGCAGTTCTTC. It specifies CASSSAAGAYNEQFF.